This entry lists 12 T cell receptor beta chains sequenced from one sample in a study of immune evolution from preneoplasia to lung adenocarcinoma. TCRdb's copy holds only in-frame clones and misses some; the assay was immunoSEQ multiplex PCR. Of thousands of clones in the sample, about three quarters were seen once. Sequenced: FFPE lung adenocarcinoma in situ tissue. These receptors were taken from a person in their sixties or seventies with lung adenocarcinoma.

This chain connects TRBV6-6 to TRBJ2-5; tentatively, D is TRBD2 (6 bases). The CDR3 is made up of 14 amino acids. Germline V gene sequence: CDR1 MNHNY, CDR2 SVGAGI (reference sequence). Trimming shortened V by 6 bases and J by 4 bases, and 15 bases separated the two germline ends. The CDR3 is CASSRGALAETQYF. The CDR3 nucleotides read TGTGCCAGCAGCCGCGGGGCCCTGGCAGAGACCCAGTACTTC.

This chain links TRBV7-8 with TRBJ2-5; tentative D call: TRBD2 (6 bases). Germline lookup yields CDR1 SGHVS and CDR2 FQNEAQ. This CDR3 region has 16 residues. The V and J ends lost 1 base and 5 bases respectively, with 17 bases between them. The DNA for the CDR3 is TGTGCCAGCAGCTTAGGCCATCCAGGAGGGCTTGAGACCCAGTACTTC. Its protein is CASSLGHPGGLETQYF. The whole variable domain, filled in from reference TRBV7-8 and TRBJ2-5, reads GAGVSQSPRYKVAKRGQDVALRCDPISGHVSLFWYQQALGQGPEFLTYFQNEAQLDKSGLPSDRFFAERPEGSVSTLKIQRTQQEDSAVYLCASSLGHPGGLETQYFGPGTRLLVL.

This chain joins TRBV11-3 and TRBJ2-3, with D perhaps matching TRBD1 (7 bases). Trimming removed 1 base at V and 3 bases at J, with 11 bases between. This CDR3 has 15 residues. CDR1 is SGHNT, CDR2 YENEEA, per germline. This CDR3 is CASSLVRGATDTQYF. The CDR3 nucleotides read TGTGCCAGCAGCTTAGTCAGGGGGGCGACAGATACGCAGTATTTT. Combining the CDR3 with reference TRBV11-3 and TRBJ2-3 gives the whole variable domain EAGVVQSPRYKIIEKKQPVAFWCNPISGHNTLYWYLQNLGQGPELLIRYENEEAVDDSQLPKDRFSAERLKGVDSTLKIQPAELGDSAVYLCASSLVRGATDTQYFGPGTRLTVL.

The J gene is TRBJ1-6, the V gene TRBV5-1; D is undetermined. The CDR3 has 15 residues. V was trimmed by 0 bases and J by 7 bases, leaving 11 bases between them. Germline CDR1 is SGHRS and CDR2 is YFSETQ. The CDR3 DNA sequence: TGCGCCAGCAGCTTGGACCGCGCGCGGAATTCACCCCTCCACTTT. Encoded protein: CASSLDRARNSPLHF.

The genes are TRBV6-5 and TRBJ2-7; either TRBD1 or TRBD2 may supply D (6 bases each). The germline CDR1 and CDR2 sequences are MNHEY and SVGAGI. The CDR3 runs 15 residues. V shed 7 bases and J shed 3 bases, with 19 bases lying between them. The CDR3 sequence is CASTPTRRDIYEQYF. The CDR3 DNA reads TGTGCCAGCACCCCAACCAGGCGGGACATCTACGAGCAGTACTTC.

J is TRBJ2-2 and V is TRBV27; the match to TRBD2 covers 9 bases. After removal of 6 bases from V and 7 bases from J, the junction contained 9 bases not matched to a gene. The length of the CDR3 is 15 residues. Looked up from germline, CDR1 is MNHEY and CDR2 is SMNVEV (reference sequence). CDR3 in amino acids: CASRARTSAVGELFF. CDR3 bases: TGTGCCAGCAGGGCCCGGACTAGCGCCGTCGGGGAGCTGTTTTTT.

The chain uses TRBV5-1 and TRBJ1-6; TRBD1 might be the D (6 bases). Germline lookup yields CDR1 SGHRS and CDR2 YFSETQ. The CDR3 is made up of 14 amino acids. V dropped 4 bases and J dropped 6 bases, with 11 bases sitting between them. This CDR3 reads CASSRGAANSPLHF. CDR3 sequence (DNA): TGCGCCAGCAGCCGGGGGGCAGCTAATTCACCCCTCCACTTT. The full variable domain, completed using reference TRBV5-1 and TRBJ1-6, is KAGVTQTPRYLIKTRGQQVTLSCSPISGHRSVSWYQQTPGQGLQFLFEYFSETQRNKGNFPGRFSGRQFSNSRSEMNVSTLELGDSALYLCASSRGAANSPLHFGNGTRLTVT.

A single count supports this clone. V and J are TRBV21-1 and TRBJ1-1. TRBV21-1 is recorded as a pseudogene. CDR3 length equals 12 residues. CDR3 region: CASSKSDREAFF. DNA for the CDR3: TGTGCCAGCAGCAAGTCAGACCGTGAAGCTTTCTTT.

The chain is built from TRBV11-1 and TRBJ2-1; 7 bases match TRBD1. The germline CDR1 and CDR2 sequences are SGHAT and FQDESV (reference sequence). J gave up 15 bases and V 5 bases, and 10 bases lay outside the gene matches. The CDR3 runs to 12 residues. CDR3 nucleotides: TGTGCCAGCAGCCCCACCGGGACAGAGTTGTTCTTC. Protein sequence: CASSPTGTELFF.

CDR3 nucleotide sequence: TGTGCCAGCAGCCACACGTCCCAGGGGGCGGTTGGAAACACCATATATTTT. This encodes CASSHTSQGAVGNTIYF. This chain links TRBV14 with TRBJ1-3, with 8 bases that match TRBD1. Losses at the gene ends were 3 bases for V and 3 bases for J; bases not matched to a gene: 10. The CDR3 consists of 17 residues. From germline, CDR1 is SGHDN and CDR2 FVKESK.

The DNA of the CDR3 is TGTGCCTGGAGTGTACCAGACCGATACAATGAGCAGTTCTTC. This sequence encodes CAWSVPDRYNEQFF. J is TRBJ2-1 and V is TRBV30; D gene unclear. This CDR3 is 14 amino acids long. The V end was cut by 0 bases, the J end by 4 bases, with 10 bases between. Germline lookup yields CDR1 GTSNPN and CDR2 SVGIG (reference sequence).

This rearrangement joins TRBV11-2 to TRBJ1-1; D remains ambiguous. The CDR3 sequence is 12 residues long. V lost 7 bases, J lost 7 bases, and 13 bases lay in between. Germline V gene lookup returns CDR1 SGHAT and CDR2 FQNNGV. CDR3 amino acids: CASTENMGEAFF. As DNA, the CDR3 is TGTGCCAGCACCGAAAACATGGGTGAAGCTTTCTTT.